This T cell receptor (beta chain) comes out of a study of radiation and T cells in renal cell carcinoma. The time point here: blood 4 weeks post-SBRT, at nephrectomy. As for treatment: 15 Gy SBRT to primary tumor, nephrectomy 4 weeks later. Trimming removed 0 bases at V and 0 bases at J, with 7 bases between. Germline-derived CDR1 and CDR2 are SGHRS and YFSETQ. The CDR3 is 15 residues long. TCRdb's copy holds only in-frame clones and misses some; the assay was immunoSEQ multiplex PCR. The sample has roughly 64,000 clones, over 60% seen once. The TCR originated in a man in his fifties or sixties with renal cell carcinoma. Sequenced here: blood, sampled from a patient whose treatment included radiotherapy and nephrectomy. The chain employs TRBV5-1 and TRBJ2-1; perhaps TRBD2 as D (5 bases). The chain's CDR3 is CASSLGSGSYNEQFF. The CDR3 coding sequence is TGCGCCAGCAGCTTGGGAAGCGGCTCCTACAATGAGCAGTTCTTC. The full variable domain, its missing parts supplied by reference TRBV5-1 and TRBJ2-1, is KAGVTQTPRYLIKTRGQQVTLSCSPISGHRSVSWYQQTPGQGLQFLFEYFSETQRNKGNFPGRFSGRQFSNSRSEMNVSTLELGDSALYLCASSLGSGSYNEQFFGPGTRLTVL.